These 2 T cell receptor beta chains originate from one sample sequenced in a study of cytomegalovirus exposure and HLA in healthy donors. It was with 60 Vbeta and 13 Jbeta primers that the PCR ran. Profiled with immunoSEQ multiplex PCR; TCRdb holds only in-frame clones, not every one. This sample has around 200,000 clones; around 86% occur once, and the top ten carry about a tenth. Sequencing was performed on PBMCs. The receptors were sampled from a woman between 50 and 59 years old in good health and CMV-seropositive.

This chain links TRBV5-1 with TRBJ2-2; D perhaps matches TRBD1 (6 bases). The V end lost 0 bases, the J end lost 5 bases, and 11 bases lay between the germline ends. CDR1 is SGHRS, CDR2 YFSETQ, per germline. The CDR3 runs to 15 residues. CDR3 in DNA: TGCGCCAGCAGCTTGGCACAGGGATGGACCGGGGAGCTGTTTTTT. Residues: CASSLAQGWTGELFF.

V gene TRBV5-1 combines with J gene TRBJ2-3, with 9 bases lining up with TRBD2. Looked up from germline, CDR1 is SGHRS and CDR2 is YFSETQ. The CDR3 sequence is 16 residues long. J gave up 0 bases and V 4 bases, and 6 bases lay outside the gene matches. CDR3 DNA sequence: TGCGCCAGCAGCCCGTTAGCGGGGGATAGCACAGATACGCAGTATTTT. Its translation is CASSPLAGDSTDTQYF.